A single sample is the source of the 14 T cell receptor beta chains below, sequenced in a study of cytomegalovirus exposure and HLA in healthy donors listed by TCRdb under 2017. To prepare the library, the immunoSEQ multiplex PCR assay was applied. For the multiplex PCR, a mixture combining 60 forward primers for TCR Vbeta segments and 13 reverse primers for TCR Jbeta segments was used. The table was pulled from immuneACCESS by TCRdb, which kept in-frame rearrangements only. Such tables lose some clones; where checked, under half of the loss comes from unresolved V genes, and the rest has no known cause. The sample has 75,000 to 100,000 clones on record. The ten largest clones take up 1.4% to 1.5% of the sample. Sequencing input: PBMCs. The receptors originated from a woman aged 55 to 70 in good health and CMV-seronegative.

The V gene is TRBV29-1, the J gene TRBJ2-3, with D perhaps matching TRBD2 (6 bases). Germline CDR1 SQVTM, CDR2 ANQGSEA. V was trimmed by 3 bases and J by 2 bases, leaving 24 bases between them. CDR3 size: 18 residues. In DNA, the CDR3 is TGCAGCGTTGAGGGGCGGGACGGGGTAGACGTCCACACAGATACGCAGTATTTT. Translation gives CSVEGRDGVDVHTDTQYF.

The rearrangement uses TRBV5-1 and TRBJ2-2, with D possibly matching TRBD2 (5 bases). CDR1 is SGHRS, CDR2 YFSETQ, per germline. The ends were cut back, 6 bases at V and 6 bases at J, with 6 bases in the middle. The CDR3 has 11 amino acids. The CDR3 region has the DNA TGCGCCAGCACGCGGGCCGGGGAGCTGTTTTTT. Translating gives CASTRAGELFF.

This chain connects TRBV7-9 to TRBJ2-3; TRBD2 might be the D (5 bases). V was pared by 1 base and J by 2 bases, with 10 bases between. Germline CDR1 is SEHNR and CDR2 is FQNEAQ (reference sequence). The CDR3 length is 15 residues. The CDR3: CASSLVSGITDTQYF. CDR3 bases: TGTGCCAGCAGCTTAGTATCCGGGATCACAGATACGCAGTATTTT. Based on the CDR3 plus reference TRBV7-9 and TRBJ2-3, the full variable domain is DTGVSQNPRHKITKRGQNVTFRCDPISEHNRLYWYRQTLGQGPEFLTYFQNEAQLEKSRLLSDRFSAERPKGSFSTLEIQRTEQGDSAMYLCASSLVSGITDTQYFGPGTRLTVL.

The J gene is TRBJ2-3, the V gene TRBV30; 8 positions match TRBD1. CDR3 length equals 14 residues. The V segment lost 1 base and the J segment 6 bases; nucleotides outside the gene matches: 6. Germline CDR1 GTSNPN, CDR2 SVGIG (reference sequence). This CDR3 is CAWSGTGRFDTQYF. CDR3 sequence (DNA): TGTGCCTGGAGTGGGACAGGGAGATTTGATACGCAGTATTTT.

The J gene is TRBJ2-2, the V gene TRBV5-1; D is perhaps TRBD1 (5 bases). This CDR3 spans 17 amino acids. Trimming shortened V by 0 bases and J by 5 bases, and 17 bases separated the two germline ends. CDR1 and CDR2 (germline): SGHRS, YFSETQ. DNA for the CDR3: TGCGCCAGCAGCTTGGTGGGCAGGGTGTTCGGAACCGGGGAGCTGTTTTTT. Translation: CASSLVGRVFGTGELFF.

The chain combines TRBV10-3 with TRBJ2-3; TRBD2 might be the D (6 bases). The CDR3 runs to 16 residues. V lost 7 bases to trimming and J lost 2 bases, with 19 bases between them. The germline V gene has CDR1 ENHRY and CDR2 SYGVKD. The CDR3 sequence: CAITPGRYPHTDTQYF. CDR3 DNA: TGTGCCATCACCCCCGGGAGATACCCCCACACAGATACGCAGTATTTT.

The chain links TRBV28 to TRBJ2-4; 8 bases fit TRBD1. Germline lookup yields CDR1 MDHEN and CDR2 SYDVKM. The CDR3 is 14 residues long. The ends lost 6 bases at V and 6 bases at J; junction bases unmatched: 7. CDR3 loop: CASRVGTGGNIQYF. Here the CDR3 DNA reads TGTGCCAGCAGGGTTGGGACAGGAGGAAACATTCAGTACTTC. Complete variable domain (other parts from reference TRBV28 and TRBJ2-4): DVKVTQSSRYLVKRTGEKVFLECVQDMDHENMFWYRQDPGLGLRLIYFSYDVKMKEKGDIPEGYSVSREKKERFSLILESASTNQTSMYLCASRVGTGGNIQYFGAGTRLSVL.

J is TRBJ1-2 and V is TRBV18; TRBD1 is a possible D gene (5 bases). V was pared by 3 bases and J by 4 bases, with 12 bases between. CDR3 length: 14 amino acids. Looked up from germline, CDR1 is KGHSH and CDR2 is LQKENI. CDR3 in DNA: TGTGCCAGCTCACCGACCGACACAGGCTATGGCTACACCTTC. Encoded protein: CASSPTDTGYGYTF.

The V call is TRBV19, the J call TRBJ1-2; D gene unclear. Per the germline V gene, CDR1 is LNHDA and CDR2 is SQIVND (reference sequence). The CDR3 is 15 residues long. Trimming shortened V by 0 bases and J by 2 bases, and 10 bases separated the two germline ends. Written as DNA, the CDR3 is TGTGCCAGTAGTATAGATGGCAGGCCCAACTATGGCTACACCTTC. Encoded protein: CASSIDGRPNYGYTF.

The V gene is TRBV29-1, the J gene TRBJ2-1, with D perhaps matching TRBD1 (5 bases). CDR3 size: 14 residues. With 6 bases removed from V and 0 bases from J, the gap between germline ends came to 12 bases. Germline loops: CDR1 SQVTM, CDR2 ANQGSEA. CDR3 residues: CSVEQVSSYNEQFF. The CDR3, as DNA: TGCAGCGTAGAACAGGTATCCTCCTACAATGAGCAGTTCTTC.

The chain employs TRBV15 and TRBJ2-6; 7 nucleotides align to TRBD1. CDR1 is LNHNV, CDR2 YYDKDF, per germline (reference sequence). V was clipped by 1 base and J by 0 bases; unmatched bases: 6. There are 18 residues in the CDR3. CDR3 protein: CATSRAKTGYSGANVLTF. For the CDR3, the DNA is TGTGCCACCAGCAGAGCCAAGACAGGGTACTCTGGGGCCAACGTCCTGACTTTC.

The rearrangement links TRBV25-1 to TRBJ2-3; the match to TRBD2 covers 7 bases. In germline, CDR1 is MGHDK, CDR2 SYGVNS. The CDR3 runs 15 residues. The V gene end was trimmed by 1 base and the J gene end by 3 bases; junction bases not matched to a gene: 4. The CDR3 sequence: CASSESSGRTDTQYF. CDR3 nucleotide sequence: TGTGCCAGCAGTGAATCTAGCGGAAGAACAGATACGCAGTATTTT.

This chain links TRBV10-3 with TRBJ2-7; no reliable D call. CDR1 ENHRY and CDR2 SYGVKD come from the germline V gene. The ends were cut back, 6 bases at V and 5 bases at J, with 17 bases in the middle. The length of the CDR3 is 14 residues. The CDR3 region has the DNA TGTGCCATCAGGCCGACTCAGAACTTCGACGAGCAGTACTTC. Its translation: CAIRPTQNFDEQYF.

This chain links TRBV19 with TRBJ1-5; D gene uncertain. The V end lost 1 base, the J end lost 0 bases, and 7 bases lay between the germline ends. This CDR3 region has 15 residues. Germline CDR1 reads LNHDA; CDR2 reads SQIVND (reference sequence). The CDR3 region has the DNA TGTGCCAGTAGTATAGTGGCAGGTAGCAATCAGCCCCAGCATTTT. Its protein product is CASSIVAGSNQPQHF. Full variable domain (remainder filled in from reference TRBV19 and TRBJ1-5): DGGITQSPKYLFRKEGQNVTLSCEQNLNHDAMYWYRQDPGQGLRLIYYSQIVNDFQKGDIAEGYSVSREKKESFPLTVTSAQKNPTAFYLCASSIVAGSNQPQHFGDGTRLSIL.